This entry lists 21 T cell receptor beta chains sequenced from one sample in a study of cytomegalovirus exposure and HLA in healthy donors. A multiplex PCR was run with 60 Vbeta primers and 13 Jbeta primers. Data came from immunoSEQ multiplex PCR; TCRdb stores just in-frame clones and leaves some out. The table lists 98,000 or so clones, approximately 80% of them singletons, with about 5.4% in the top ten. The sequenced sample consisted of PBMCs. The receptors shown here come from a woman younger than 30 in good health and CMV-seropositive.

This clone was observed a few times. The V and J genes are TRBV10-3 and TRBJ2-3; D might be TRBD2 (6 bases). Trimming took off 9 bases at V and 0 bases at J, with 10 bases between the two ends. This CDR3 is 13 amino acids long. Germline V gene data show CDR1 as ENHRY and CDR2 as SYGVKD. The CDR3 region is CAITGLSTDTQYF. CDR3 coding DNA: TGTGCCATAACGGGACTTAGCACAGATACGCAGTATTTT.

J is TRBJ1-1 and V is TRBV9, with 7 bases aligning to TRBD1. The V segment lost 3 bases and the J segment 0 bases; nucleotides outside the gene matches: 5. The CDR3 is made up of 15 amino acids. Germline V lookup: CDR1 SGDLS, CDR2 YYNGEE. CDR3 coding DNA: TGTGCCAGCAGCGACGACAGGGAGATGAACACTGAAGCTTTCTTT. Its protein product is CASSDDREMNTEAFF.

CDR3 bases: TGTGCCATCAGACCAGCGGGACCGACGAACACTGAAGCTTTCTTT. Translation: CAIRPAGPTNTEAFF. The V call is TRBV10-3, the J call TRBJ1-1; the D gene is possibly TRBD1 (5 bases). Trimming cost V 6 bases and J 1 base, with 15 bases left between them. The CDR3 has 15 amino acids. Per germline, CDR1 ENHRY and CDR2 SYGVKD.

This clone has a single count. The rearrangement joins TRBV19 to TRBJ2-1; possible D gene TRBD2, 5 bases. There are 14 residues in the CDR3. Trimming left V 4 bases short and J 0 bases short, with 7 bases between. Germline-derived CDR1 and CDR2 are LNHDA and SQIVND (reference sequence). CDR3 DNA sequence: TGTGCCAGTAGTACTCGGGACTCCTACAATGAGCAGTTCTTC. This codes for CASSTRDSYNEQFF.

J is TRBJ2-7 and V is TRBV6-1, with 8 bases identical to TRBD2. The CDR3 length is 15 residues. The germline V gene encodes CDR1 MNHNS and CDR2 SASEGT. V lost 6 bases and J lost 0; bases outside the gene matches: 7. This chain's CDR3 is CASSPREGHSYEQYF. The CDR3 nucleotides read TGTGCCAGCAGCCCTCGGGAGGGGCACTCCTACGAGCAGTACTTC.

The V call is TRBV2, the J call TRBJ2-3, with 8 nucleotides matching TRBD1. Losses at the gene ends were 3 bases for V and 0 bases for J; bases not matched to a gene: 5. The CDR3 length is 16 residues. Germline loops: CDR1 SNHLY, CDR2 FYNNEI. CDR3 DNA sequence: TGTGCCAGCAGTGAGGACAGGGCCACTAGCACAGATACGCAGTATTTT. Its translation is CASSEDRATSTDTQYF.

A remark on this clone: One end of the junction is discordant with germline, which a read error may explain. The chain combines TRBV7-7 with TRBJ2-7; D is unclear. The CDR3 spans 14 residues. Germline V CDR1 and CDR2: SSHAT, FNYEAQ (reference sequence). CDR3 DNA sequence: TGTGCTAGCAGCTTAGCAGAAGGAGCCTACGAGCAGTACTTC. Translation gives CASSLAEGAYEQYF.

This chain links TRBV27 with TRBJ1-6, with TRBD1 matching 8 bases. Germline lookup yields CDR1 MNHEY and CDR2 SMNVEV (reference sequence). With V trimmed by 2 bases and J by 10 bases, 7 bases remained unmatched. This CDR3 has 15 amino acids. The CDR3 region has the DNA TGTGCCAGCAGTTTAATTACAGGGGGGGGCTCACCCCTCCACTTT. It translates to CASSLITGGGSPLHF.

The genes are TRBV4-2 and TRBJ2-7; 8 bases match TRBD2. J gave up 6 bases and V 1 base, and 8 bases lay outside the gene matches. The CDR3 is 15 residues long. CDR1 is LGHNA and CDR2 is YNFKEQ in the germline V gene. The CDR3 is CASSQVEPGGREQYF. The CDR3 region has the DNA TGTGCCAGCAGCCAAGTTGAGCCGGGAGGGCGCGAGCAGTACTTC.

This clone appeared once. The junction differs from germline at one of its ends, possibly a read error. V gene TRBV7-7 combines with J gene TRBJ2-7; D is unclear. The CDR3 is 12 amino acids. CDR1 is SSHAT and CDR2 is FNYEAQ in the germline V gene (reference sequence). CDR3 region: CASSPDGYEQYF. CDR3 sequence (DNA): TGTGCTAGCAGCCCAGATGGCTACGAGCAGTACTTC.

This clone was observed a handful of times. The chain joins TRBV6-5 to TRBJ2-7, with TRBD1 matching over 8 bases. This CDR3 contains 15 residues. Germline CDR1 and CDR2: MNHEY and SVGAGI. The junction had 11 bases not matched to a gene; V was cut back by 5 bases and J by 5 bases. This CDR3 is CASSPRTGTSDEQYF. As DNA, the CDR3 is TGTGCCAGCAGTCCAAGGACAGGGACGTCCGACGAGCAGTACTTC.

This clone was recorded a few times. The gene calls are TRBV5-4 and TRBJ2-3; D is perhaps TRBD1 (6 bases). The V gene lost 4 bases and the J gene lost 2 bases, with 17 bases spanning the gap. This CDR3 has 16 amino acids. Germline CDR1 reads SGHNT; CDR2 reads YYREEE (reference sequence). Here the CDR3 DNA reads TGTGCCAGCAGCCAAACTCACAGGGAAATCACAGATACGCAGTATTTT. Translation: CASSQTHREITDTQYF.

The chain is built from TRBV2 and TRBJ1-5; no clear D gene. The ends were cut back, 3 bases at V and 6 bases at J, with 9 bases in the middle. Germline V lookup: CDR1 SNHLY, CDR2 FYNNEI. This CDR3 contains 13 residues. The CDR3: CASSDWLIQPQHF. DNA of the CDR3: TGTGCCAGCAGTGACTGGCTTATTCAGCCCCAGCATTTT.

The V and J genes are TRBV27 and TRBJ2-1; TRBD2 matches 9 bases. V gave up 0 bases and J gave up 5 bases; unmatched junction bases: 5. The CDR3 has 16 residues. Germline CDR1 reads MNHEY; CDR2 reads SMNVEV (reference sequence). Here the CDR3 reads CASSLSAGGPHNEQFF. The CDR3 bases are TGTGCCAGCAGTTTATCTGCGGGAGGGCCCCACAATGAGCAGTTCTTC.

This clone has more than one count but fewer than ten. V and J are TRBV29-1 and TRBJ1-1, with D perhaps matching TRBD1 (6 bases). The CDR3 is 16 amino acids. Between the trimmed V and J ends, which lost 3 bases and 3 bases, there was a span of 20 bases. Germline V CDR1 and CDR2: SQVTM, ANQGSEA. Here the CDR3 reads CSVEDGGAGIDTEAFF. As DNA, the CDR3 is TGCAGCGTTGAGGATGGGGGGGCAGGGATCGACACTGAAGCTTTCTTT.

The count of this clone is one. DNA for the CDR3: TGTGCCAGCAGCCCGGCTGACAGGCCCACCTTC. Translated: CASSPADRPTF. J is TRBJ1-2 and V is TRBV11-3; possibly TRBD1 for D (6 bases). Germline assignment: CDR1 SGHNT and CDR2 YENEEA. The CDR3 extends over 11 amino acids. V was clipped by 5 bases and J by 13 bases, with 14 bases between them.

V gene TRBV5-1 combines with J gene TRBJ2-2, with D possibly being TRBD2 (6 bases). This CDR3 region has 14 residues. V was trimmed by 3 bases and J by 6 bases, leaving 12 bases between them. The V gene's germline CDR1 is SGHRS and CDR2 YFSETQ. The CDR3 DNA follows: TGCGCCAGCAGCTCGTCGGGAGTGCCCGGGGAGCTGTTTTTT. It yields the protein CASSSSGVPGELFF.

CDR3: CSVLSGSSYEQYF. The CDR3, as DNA: TGCAGCGTCCTCTCTGGGAGCTCCTACGAGCAGTACTTC. This chain uses TRBV29-1 with TRBJ2-7; a possible D gene is TRBD2 (5 bases). CDR3 length: 13 residues. The germline V gene has CDR1 SQVTM and CDR2 ANQGSEA. With 6 bases removed from V and 0 bases from J, the gap between germline ends came to 12 bases.

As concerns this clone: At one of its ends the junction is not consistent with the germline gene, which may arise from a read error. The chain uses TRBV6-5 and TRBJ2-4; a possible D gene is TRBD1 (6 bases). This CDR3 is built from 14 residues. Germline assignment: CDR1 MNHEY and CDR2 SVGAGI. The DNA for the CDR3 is TGTGCCAGCAGCTCGCTCCGGGACAAAGACATTCAGTACTTC. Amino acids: CASSSLRDKDIQYF.

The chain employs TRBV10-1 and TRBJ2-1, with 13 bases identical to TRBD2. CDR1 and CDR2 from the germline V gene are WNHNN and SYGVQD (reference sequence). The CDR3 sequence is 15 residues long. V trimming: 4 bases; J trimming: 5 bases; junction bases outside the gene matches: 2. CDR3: CASSGGLAGNNEQFF. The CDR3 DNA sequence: TGCGCCAGCAGTGGGGGACTAGCGGGGAACAATGAGCAGTTCTTC.

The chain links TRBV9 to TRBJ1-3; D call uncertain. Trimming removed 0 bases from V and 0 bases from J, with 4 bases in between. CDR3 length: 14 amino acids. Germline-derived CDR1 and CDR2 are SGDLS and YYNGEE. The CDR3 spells CASSVGLSGNTIYF. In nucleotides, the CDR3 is TGTGCCAGCAGCGTAGGGCTCTCTGGAAACACCATATATTTT.